These 24 T cell receptor beta chains were all obtained from the same sample, sequenced in a study of identical twins. TCRdb fed the 5' RACE reads into MiXCR, producing one record per CDR3 protein. Of hundreds of thousands of distinct CDR3 sequences in the sample, approximately 13% are singletons; the top ten hold approximately 7.6%. The sample was also linked to a second study, of yellow fever vaccine responses in identical twins.

Material for sequencing was CD8+ T cells sorted from blood. These receptors originate from a woman aged 18-29 years in good health.

This clonotype was detected a few times. Here the CDR3 reads CASSHRGRAITEAFF. The DNA of the CDR3 is TGTGCCAGCAGCCACCGGGGAAGGGCGATTACTGAAGCTTTCTTT. V usage is TRBV3-1 and J usage is TRBJ1-1; D is undetermined. The CDR3 loop spans 15 amino acids. Looked up from germline, CDR1 is LGHDT and CDR2 is YNNKEL (reference sequence). V was cut by 3 bases and J by 5 bases, with 16 bases left in between.

This clonotype was counted only a few times. V and J are TRBV18 and TRBJ2-2; D may be TRBD2 (6 bases). The germline CDR1 and CDR2 sequences are KGHSH and LQKENI. V lost 4 bases, J lost 2 bases, and 17 bases lay in between. This CDR3 comprises 17 residues. CDR3 nucleotides: TGTGCCAGCTCACTGCTAGCGCCATCTGACAACACCGGGGAGCTGTTTTTT. This translates into CASSLLAPSDNTGELFF.

This clonotype has a count of ten or more. The chain joins TRBV12-3 or TRBV12-4 to TRBJ2-1; the D is unclear. This CDR3 is built from 14 residues. V lost 5 bases to trimming and J lost 2 bases, with 10 bases between them. The DNA of the CDR3 is TGTGCCAGCAGTCCAAGACTTGCCTACAATGAGCAGTTCTTC. Its translation: CASSPRLAYNEQFF.

This chain links TRBV6-1 with TRBJ2-3; TRBD2 matches at 9 bases. Germline CDR1 MNHNS, CDR2 SASEGT. V was pared by 6 bases and J by 1 base, with 2 bases of the junction left unmatched. The CDR3 runs 14 residues. CDR3 sequence reads: CASRRLAGTDTQYF. CDR3 sequence (DNA): TGTGCCAGCAGGCGACTAGCGGGCACAGATACGCAGTATTTT.

A few counts support this clonotype. The gene calls are TRBV5-6 and TRBJ2-1; no clear D. This CDR3 region has 15 residues. V lost 5 bases to trimming and J lost 0 bases, with 12 bases between them. Germline V gene data show CDR1 as SGHDT and CDR2 as YYEEEE. The CDR3 is CASRSKESSYNEQFF. The CDR3, as DNA: TGTGCCAGCAGATCTAAGGAGAGCTCCTACAATGAGCAGTTCTTC.

This clonotype was seen more than once but under ten times. This chain connects TRBV24-1 to TRBJ2-3; D is ambiguous. Trimming shortened V by 9 bases and J by 2 bases, and 14 bases separated the two germline ends. The germline V gene encodes CDR1 KGHDR and CDR2 SFDVKD. The CDR3 totals 14 residues. CDR3 residues: CATGTSRYTDTQYF. CDR3 sequence (DNA): TGTGCCACCGGAACGAGCAGGTACACAGATACGCAGTATTTT.

In this sample, this clonotype turned up a few times. The chain has TRBV7-9 and TRBJ2-5, with D possibly being TRBD2 (5 bases). The CDR3 runs to 15 residues. Germline lookup yields CDR1 SEHNR and CDR2 FQNEAQ (reference sequence). V was trimmed by 5 bases and J by 5 bases, leaving 18 bases between them. The CDR3: CASSSTESGMETQYF. The CDR3 bases are TGTGCCAGCAGCAGCACTGAGTCGGGGATGGAGACCCAGTACTTC.

This clonotype was detected a few times. The chain employs TRBV29-1 and TRBJ2-6; a weak D match, TRBD2 (7 bases). This CDR3 spans 17 amino acids. Germline CDR1 is SQVTM and CDR2 is ANQGSEA. V lost 6 bases, J lost 0 bases, and 18 bases lay in between. The CDR3 DNA follows: TGCAGCGTCCCTGGGGGGGCCCAAGTCTCTGGGGCCAACGTCCTGACTTTC. Amino acids: CSVPGGAQVSGANVLTF.

This clonotype has just a few counts. This chain joins TRBV27 and TRBJ2-7, with 11 bases identical to TRBD2. The J segment lost 2 bases and the V segment lost 5 bases, leaving 14 bases of the junction unmatched. The CDR3 runs to 18 residues. Per germline, CDR1 MNHEY and CDR2 SMNVEV (reference sequence). The CDR3 coding sequence is TGTGCCAGCAGTCCAGGGAGGGCTAGCGGGAGGCAGACCTACGAGCAGTACTTC. Its translation: CASSPGRASGRQTYEQYF.

The chain recombines TRBV20-1 with TRBJ1-5; D remains ambiguous. Per germline, CDR1 DFQATT and CDR2 SNEGSKA (reference sequence). With 3 bases removed from V and 5 bases from J, the gap between germline ends came to 8 bases. CDR3 length: 12 amino acids. The CDR3 DNA reads as TGCAGTGCTAGGGCAGACGATCAGCCCCAGCATTTT. Protein sequence: CSARADDQPQHF.

V usage is TRBV6-1 and J usage is TRBJ2-3; TRBD2 agrees at 10 bases. The CDR3 loop spans 17 amino acids. Trimming at V came to 6 bases and at J to 3 bases, leaving 12 bases not matched to a gene. CDR1 and CDR2 from the germline V gene are MNHNS and SASEGT. The CDR3 sequence: CASSLVGVAGGTDTQYF. CDR3 coding DNA: TGTGCCAGCAGCCTGGTTGGGGTAGCGGGAGGTACAGATACGCAGTATTTT.

This clonotype was seen a few times. This CDR3 is CASSLATGGSYEQYF. In nucleotides, the CDR3 is TGTGCCAGCAGTTTAGCGACAGGGGGCTCCTACGAGCAGTACTTC. The chain uses TRBV27 and TRBJ2-7; the match to TRBD1 covers 9 bases. The CDR3 has 15 amino acids. Germline V lookup: CDR1 MNHEY, CDR2 SMNVEV (reference sequence). With V trimmed by 2 bases and J by 0 bases, 2 bases remained unmatched.

The J gene is TRBJ2-7, the V gene TRBV28, with D perhaps matching TRBD1 or TRBD2 (5 bases each). The germline CDR1 and CDR2 sequences are MDHEN and SYDVKM. Between the trimmed V and J ends, which lost 6 bases and 4 bases, there was a span of 16 bases. This CDR3 has 14 amino acids. The CDR3 here is CASSGTPETYEQYV. In nucleotides, the CDR3 is TGTGCCAGCAGCGGGACGCCGGAGACATACGAGCAGTACGTC.

Only a few counts were recorded for this clonotype. The chain combines TRBV29-1 with TRBJ1-2; D not certain. This CDR3 has 12 residues. Germline loops: CDR1 SQVTM, CDR2 ANQGSEA. Trimming cost V 3 bases and J 4 bases, with 9 bases left between them. The CDR3 spells CSVDSGFYGYTF. The CDR3 DNA reads TGCAGCGTTGATAGCGGGTTCTATGGCTACACCTTC.

V is TRBV5-1 and J is TRBJ2-1; perhaps TRBD2 as D (6 bases). The CDR3 length is 17 residues. CDR1 is SGHRS, CDR2 YFSETQ, per germline. Trimming shortened V by 0 bases and J by 4 bases, and 17 bases separated the two germline ends. CDR3 nucleotides: TGCGCCAGCAGCTTGGCAACTAGCATCCGCCTGTACAATGAGCAGTTCTTC. Translation: CASSLATSIRLYNEQFF.

This chain links TRBV20-1 with TRBJ2-2; TRBD2 matches at 7 bases. The germline CDR1 and CDR2 sequences are DFQATT and SNEGSKA (reference sequence). V lost 6 bases to trimming and J lost 5 bases; unmatched junction nucleotides: 6. The CDR3 has 13 amino acids. DNA of the CDR3: TGCAGTGCAAGGACTAGTTGGACCGGGGAGCTGTTTTTT. Translation: CSARTSWTGELFF.

Here the CDR3 DNA reads TGTGCCTCCAAGGGGCGAGATACGCAGTATTTT. Amino acids: CASKGRDTQYF. This chain uses TRBV2 with TRBJ2-3; tentative D call: TRBD1 (5 bases). Germline CDR1 SNHLY, CDR2 FYNNEI. The CDR3 is 11 residues long. Deletions cut 11 bases from V and 5 bases from J, with 11 bases between.

V usage is TRBV7-9 and J usage is TRBJ2-7; 7 nucleotides agree with TRBD2. Germline loops: CDR1 SEHNR, CDR2 FQNEAQ (reference sequence). V gave up 5 bases and J gave up 6 bases; unmatched junction bases: 13. The CDR3 contains 15 residues. CDR3 in amino acids: CASSPQGPGTIEQYF. The CDR3 coding sequence is TGTGCCAGCAGCCCCCAGGGCCCCGGGACTATCGAGCAGTACTTC.

The DNA for the CDR3 is TGTGCCACCAGCACCGGCGGGAATAATGAAAAACTGTTTTTT. It translates to CATSTGGNNEKLFF. The rearrangement links TRBV15 to TRBJ1-4; D is undetermined. Trimming stripped 4 bases from V and 4 bases from J, with 10 bases between. This CDR3 is built from 14 residues. Germline CDR1 reads LNHNV; CDR2 reads YYDKDF (reference sequence). Drawing the rest from reference TRBV15 and TRBJ1-4, the complete variable domain is DAMVIQNPRYQVTQFGKPVTLSCSQTLNHNVMYWYQQKSSQAPKLLFHYYDKDFNNEADTPDNFQSRRPNTSFCFLDIRSPGLGDTAMYLCATSTGGNNEKLFFGSGTQLSVL.

This clonotype was observed a handful of times. V gene TRBV3-1 combines with J gene TRBJ2-1; 9 positions agree with TRBD2. Germline loops: CDR1 LGHDT, CDR2 YNNKEL (reference sequence). CDR3 length equals 16 residues. The J segment lost 3 bases and the V segment lost 3 bases, leaving 6 bases of the junction unmatched. CDR3: CASSQASGTHYNEQFF. CDR3 in DNA: TGTGCCAGCAGCCAGGCTAGCGGGACGCACTACAATGAGCAGTTCTTC.

This clonotype was counted only a few times. J is TRBJ2-5 and V is TRBV2; D is unclear. The CDR3 has 16 residues. Germline lookup yields CDR1 SNHLY and CDR2 FYNNEI. Trimming stripped 3 bases from V and 5 bases from J, with 19 bases between. The CDR3 loop reads CASSELGGRSRETQYF. Written as DNA, the CDR3 is TGTGCCAGCAGTGAGTTAGGCGGCAGGTCCCGGGAGACCCAGTACTTC.

This clonotype was found a few times. The chain couples TRBV7-6 to TRBJ2-3; 14 bases are a match to TRBD2. CDR1 SGHVS and CDR2 FNYEAQ come from the germline V gene. V lost 5 bases to trimming and J lost 2 bases; unmatched junction nucleotides: 3. CDR3 length: 16 amino acids. CDR3 DNA sequence: TGTGCCAGCAGCAGGACTAGCGGGGGGACCACAGATACGCAGTATTTT. Translating gives CASSRTSGGTTDTQYF.

The DNA of the CDR3 is TGTGCCAGCAGCACCGACCCCAGCGGGGGGGCCTGGGAGACCCAGTACTTC. Its translation is CASSTDPSGGAWETQYF. This sequence joins TRBV11-2 and TRBJ2-5; 10 bases are shared with TRBD2. The CDR3 spans 17 residues. J lost 5 bases, V lost 5 bases, and 14 bases had no gene match. Germline CDR1 and CDR2: SGHAT and FQNNGV.

The rearrangement joins TRBV12-5 to TRBJ2-7; D gene unclear. CDR3 length: 13 amino acids. V was shortened by 0 bases and J by 4 bases, with 7 bases between the two germline ends. The germline CDR1 and CDR2 sequences are LGHNT and FRNRAP. CDR3 sequence: CASGLVPVYEQYV. CDR3 in DNA: TGTGCTAGTGGTTTGGTGCCAGTATACGAGCAGTACGTC.